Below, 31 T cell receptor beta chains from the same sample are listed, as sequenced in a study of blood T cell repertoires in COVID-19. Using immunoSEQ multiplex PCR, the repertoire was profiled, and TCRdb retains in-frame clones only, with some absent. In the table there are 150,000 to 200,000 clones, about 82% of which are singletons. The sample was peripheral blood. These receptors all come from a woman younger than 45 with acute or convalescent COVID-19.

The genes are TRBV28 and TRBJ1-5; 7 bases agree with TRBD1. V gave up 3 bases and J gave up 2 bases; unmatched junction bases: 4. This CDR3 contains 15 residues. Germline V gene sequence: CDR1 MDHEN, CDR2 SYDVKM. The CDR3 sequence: CASSFGDRGNQPQHF. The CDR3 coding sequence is TGTGCCAGCAGTTTCGGCGACAGGGGCAATCAGCCCCAGCATTTT.

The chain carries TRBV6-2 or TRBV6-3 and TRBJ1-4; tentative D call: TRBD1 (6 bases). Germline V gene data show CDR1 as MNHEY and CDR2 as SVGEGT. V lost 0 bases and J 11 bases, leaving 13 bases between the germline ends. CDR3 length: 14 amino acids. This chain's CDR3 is CASSYSQDSVKLFF. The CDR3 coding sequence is TGTGCCAGCAGTTACTCGCAGGACAGTGTTAAACTGTTTTTT.

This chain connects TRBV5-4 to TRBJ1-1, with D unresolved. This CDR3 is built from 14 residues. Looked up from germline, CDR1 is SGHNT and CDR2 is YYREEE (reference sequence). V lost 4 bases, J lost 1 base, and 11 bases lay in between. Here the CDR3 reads CASSRQAQNTEAFF. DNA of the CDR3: TGTGCCAGCAGCCGGCAGGCCCAGAACACTGAAGCTTTCTTT.

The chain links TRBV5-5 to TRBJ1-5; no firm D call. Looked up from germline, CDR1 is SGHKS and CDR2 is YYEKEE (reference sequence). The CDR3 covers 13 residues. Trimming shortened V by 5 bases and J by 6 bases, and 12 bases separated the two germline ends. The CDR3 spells CASRLREGQPQHF. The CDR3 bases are TGTGCCAGCAGGTTGCGGGAAGGTCAGCCCCAGCATTTT.

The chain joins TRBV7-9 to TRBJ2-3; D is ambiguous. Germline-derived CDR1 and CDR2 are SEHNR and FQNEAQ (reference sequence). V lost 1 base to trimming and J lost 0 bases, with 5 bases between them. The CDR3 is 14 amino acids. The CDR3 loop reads CASSLGRSTDTQYF. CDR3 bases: TGTGCCAGCAGCTTAGGGCGGAGCACAGATACGCAGTATTTT.

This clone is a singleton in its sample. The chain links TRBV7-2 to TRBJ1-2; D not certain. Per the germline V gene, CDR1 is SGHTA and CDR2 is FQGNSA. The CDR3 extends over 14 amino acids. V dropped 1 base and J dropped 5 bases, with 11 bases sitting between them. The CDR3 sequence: CASSLDGVRYGYTF. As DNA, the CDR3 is TGTGCCAGCAGCTTAGACGGGGTTAGGTATGGCTACACCTTC.

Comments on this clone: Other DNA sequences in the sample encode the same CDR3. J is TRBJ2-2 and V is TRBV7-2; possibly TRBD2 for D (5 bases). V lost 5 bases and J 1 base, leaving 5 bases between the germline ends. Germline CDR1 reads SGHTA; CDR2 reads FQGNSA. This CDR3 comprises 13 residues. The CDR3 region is CASSRGNTGELFF. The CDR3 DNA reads TGTGCCAGCAGCCGGGGGAACACCGGGGAGCTGTTTTTT. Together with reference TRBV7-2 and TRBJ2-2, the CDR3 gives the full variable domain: GAGVSQSPSNKVTEKGKDVELRCDPISGHTALYWYRQSLGQGLEFLIYFQGNSAPDKSGLPSDRFSAERTGGSVSTLTIQRTQQEDSAVYLCASSRGNTGELFFGEGSRLTVL.

The CDR3 sequence is CASSAGGRDGVGKTQYF. The CDR3 DNA reads TGTGCCAGCAGCGCAGGGGGCCGGGACGGCGTTGGGAAGACCCAGTACTTC. The rearrangement links TRBV9 to TRBJ2-5; 8 positions match TRBD1. This CDR3 comprises 17 residues. V lost 3 bases, J lost 6 bases, and 16 bases stayed unmatched. The germline gives CDR1 SGDLS, CDR2 YYNGEE.

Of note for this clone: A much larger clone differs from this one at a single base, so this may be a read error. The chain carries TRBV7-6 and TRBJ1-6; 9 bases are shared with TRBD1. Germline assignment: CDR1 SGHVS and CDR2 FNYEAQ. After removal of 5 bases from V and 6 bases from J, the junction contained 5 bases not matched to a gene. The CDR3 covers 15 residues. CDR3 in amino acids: CASSPQQGANSPLHF. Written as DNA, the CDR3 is TGTGCCAGCAGCCCTCAACAGGGGGCTAATTCACCCCTCCACTTT.

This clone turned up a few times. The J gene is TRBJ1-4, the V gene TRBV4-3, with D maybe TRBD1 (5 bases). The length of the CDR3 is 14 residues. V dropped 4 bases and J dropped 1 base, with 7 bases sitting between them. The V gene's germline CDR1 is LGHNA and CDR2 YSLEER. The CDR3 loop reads CASSPGGTNEKLFF. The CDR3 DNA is TGCGCCAGCAGCCCCGGGGGAACTAATGAAAAACTGTTTTTT.

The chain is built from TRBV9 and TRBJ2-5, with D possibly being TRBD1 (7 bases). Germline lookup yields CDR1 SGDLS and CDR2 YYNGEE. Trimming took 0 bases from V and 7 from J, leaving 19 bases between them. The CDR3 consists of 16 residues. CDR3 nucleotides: TGTGCCAGCAGCGTAGGTGGAGGGGGCCCTGTAAGGACCCAGTACTTC. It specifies CASSVGGGGPVRTQYF.

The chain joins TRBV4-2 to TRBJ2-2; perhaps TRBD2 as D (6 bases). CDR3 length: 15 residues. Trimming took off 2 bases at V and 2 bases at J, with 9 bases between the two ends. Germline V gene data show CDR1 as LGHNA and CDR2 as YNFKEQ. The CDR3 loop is CASSQRAGNTGELFF. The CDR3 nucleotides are TGTGCCAGCAGCCAACGGGCGGGAAACACCGGGGAGCTGTTTTTT.

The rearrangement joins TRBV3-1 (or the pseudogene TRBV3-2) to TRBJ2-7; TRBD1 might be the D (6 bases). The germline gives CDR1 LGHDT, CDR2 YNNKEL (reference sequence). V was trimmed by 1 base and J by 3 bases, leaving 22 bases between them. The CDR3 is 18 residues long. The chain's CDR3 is CASSQVQSYRDSSYEQYF. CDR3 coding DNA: TGTGCCAGCAGCCAAGTCCAATCCTACAGGGATAGTAGCTACGAGCAGTACTTC.

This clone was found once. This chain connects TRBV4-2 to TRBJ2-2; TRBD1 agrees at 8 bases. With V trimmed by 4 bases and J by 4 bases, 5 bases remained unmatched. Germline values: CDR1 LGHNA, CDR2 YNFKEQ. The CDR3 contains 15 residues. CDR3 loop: CASSLRQGITGELFF. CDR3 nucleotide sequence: TGTGCCAGCAGCCTCAGACAGGGGATCACCGGGGAGCTGTTTTTT.

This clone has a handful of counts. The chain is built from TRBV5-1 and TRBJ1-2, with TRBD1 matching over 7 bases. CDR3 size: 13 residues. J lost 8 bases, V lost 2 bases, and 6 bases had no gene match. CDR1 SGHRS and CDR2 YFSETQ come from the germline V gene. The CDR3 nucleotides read TGCGCCAGCAGCTTAGTTACAGGGGAGGGCTACACCTTC. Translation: CASSLVTGEGYTF.

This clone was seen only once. The CDR3 region has the DNA TGTGCCAGCAGCTCTGGGACTAGCGGGGTTTATGAGCAGTTCTTC. It yields the protein CASSSGTSGVYEQFF. The chain uses TRBV7-2 and TRBJ2-1; the match to TRBD2 covers 13 bases. Germline V gene data show CDR1 as SGHTA and CDR2 as FQGNSA. J gave up 8 bases and V 4 bases, and 5 bases lay outside the gene matches. The CDR3 extends over 15 amino acids.

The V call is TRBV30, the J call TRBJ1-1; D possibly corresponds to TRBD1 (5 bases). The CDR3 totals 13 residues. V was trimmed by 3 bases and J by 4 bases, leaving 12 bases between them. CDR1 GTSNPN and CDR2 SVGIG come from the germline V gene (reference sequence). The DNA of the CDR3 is TGTGCCTGGAGACGTGTCGGGGGCACTGAAGCTTTCTTT. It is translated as CAWRRVGGTEAFF.

CDR3 bases: TGTGCCTGGGTGGCAGGGGTTGAAGCTTTCTTT. This codes for CAWVAGVEAFF. The chain links TRBV30 to TRBJ1-1; tentatively, D is TRBD1 (6 bases). Germline CDR1 is GTSNPN and CDR2 is SVGIG (reference sequence). V gave up 5 bases and J gave up 7 bases, with 11 bases separating them. The CDR3 runs 11 residues. The complete variable domain, with remaining parts taken from reference TRBV30 and TRBJ1-1, reads SQTIHQWPATLVQPVGSPLSLECTVEGTSNPNLYWYRQAAGRGLQLLFYSVGIGQISSEVPQNLSASRPQDRQFILSSKKLLLSDSGFYLCAWVAGVEAFFGQGTRLTVV.

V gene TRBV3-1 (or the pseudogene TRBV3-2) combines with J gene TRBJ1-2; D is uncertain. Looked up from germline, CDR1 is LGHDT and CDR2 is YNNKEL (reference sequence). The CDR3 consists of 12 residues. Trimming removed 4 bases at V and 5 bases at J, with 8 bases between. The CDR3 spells CASSRRGYGYTF. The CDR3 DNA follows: TGTGCCAGCAGCCGACGGGGTTATGGCTACACCTTC.

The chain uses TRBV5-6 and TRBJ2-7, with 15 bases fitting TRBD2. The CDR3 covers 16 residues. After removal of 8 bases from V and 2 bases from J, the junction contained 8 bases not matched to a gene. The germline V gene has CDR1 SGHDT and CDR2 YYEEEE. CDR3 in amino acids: CARPKGLAGGTYEQYF. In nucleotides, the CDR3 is TGTGCCAGACCCAAGGGACTAGCGGGAGGAACCTACGAGCAGTACTTC. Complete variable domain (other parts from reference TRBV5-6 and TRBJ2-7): DAGVTQSPTHLIKTRGQQVTLRCSPKSGHDTVSWYQQALGQGPQFIFQYYEEEERQRGNFPDRFSGHQFPNYSSELNVNALLLGDSALYLCARPKGLAGGTYEQYFGPGTRLTVT.

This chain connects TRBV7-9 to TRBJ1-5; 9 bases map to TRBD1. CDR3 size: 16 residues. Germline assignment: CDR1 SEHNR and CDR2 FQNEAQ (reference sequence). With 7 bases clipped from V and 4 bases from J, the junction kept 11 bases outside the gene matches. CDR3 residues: CASIQTPTGGNQPQHF. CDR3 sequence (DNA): TGTGCCAGCATCCAGACCCCGACAGGGGGAAATCAGCCCCAGCATTTT. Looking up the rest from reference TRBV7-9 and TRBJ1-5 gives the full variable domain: DTGVSQNPRHKITKRGQNVTFRCDPISEHNRLYWYRQTLGQGPEFLTYFQNEAQLEKSRLLSDRFSAERPKGSFSTLEIQRTEQGDSAMYLCASIQTPTGGNQPQHFGDGTRLSIL.

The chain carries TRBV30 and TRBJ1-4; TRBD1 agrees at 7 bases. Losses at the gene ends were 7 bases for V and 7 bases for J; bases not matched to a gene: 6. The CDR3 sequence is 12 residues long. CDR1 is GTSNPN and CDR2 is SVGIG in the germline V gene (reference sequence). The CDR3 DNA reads TGTGCCTCGAACAGGGGTGGTGAAAAACTGTTTTTT. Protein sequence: CASNRGGEKLFF.

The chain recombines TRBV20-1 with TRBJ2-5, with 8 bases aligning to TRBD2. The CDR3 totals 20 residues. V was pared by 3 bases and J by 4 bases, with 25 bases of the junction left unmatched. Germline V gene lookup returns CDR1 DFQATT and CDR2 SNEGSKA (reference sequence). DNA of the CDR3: TGCAGTGCTAGTCGAGGAGGCAGATCGTCGACGGGGGGGACTCGAGAGACCCAGTACTTC. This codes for CSASRGGRSSTGGTRETQYF.

CDR3 region: CSVDVGGQETQYF. The DNA for the CDR3 is TGCAGCGTGGACGTCGGAGGCCAAGAGACCCAGTACTTC. The V and J genes are TRBV29-1 and TRBJ2-5; perhaps TRBD2 as D (5 bases). The CDR3 has 13 residues. Germline CDR1 SQVTM, CDR2 ANQGSEA. Trimming cost V 6 bases and J 1 base, with 12 bases left between them.

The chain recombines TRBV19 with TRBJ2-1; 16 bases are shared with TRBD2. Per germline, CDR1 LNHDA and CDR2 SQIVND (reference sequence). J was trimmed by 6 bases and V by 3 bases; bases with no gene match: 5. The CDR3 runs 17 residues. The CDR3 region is CASSIPGTSGRANEQFF. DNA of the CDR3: TGTGCCAGTAGTATTCCCGGGACTAGCGGGAGGGCCAATGAGCAGTTCTTC.

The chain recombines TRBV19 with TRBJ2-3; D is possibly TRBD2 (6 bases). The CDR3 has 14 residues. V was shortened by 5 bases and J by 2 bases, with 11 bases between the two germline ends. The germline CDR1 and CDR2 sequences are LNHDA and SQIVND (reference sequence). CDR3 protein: CASSDSGTTDTQYF. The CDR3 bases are TGTGCCAGTAGTGATAGCGGAACCACAGATACGCAGTATTTT.

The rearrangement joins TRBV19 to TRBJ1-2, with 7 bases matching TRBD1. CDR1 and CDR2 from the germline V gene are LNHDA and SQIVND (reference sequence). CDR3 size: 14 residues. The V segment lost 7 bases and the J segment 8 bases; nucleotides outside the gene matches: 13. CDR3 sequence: CASKPQGGGPGYTF. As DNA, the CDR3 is TGTGCCAGTAAGCCCCAGGGGGGTGGGCCCGGCTACACCTTC.

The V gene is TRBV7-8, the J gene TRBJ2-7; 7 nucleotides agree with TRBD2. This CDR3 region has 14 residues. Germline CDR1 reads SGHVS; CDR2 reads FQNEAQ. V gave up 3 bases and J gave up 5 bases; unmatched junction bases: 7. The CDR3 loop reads CASSLGGVRNEQYF. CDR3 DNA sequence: TGTGCCAGCAGCTTGGGGGGGGTTCGGAACGAGCAGTACTTC.

The CDR3 loop is CASSAGTSREKQYF. The CDR3 coding sequence is TGTGCCAGCAGTGCCGGGACTAGCCGCGAAAAGCAGTACTTC. The gene calls are TRBV6-6 and TRBJ2-7; 9 bases fit TRBD2. The germline V gene encodes CDR1 MNHNY and CDR2 SVGAGI (reference sequence). After removal of 5 bases from V and 8 bases from J, the junction contained 10 bases not matched to a gene. This CDR3 is 14 amino acids long.

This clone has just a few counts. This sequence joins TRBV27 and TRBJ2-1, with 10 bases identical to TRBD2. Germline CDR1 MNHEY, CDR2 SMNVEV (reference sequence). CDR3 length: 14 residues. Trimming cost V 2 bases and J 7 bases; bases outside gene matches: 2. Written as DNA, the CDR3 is TGTGCCAGCAGTTTAACTAGCGGGAATAATGAGCAGTTCTTC. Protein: CASSLTSGNNEQFF.

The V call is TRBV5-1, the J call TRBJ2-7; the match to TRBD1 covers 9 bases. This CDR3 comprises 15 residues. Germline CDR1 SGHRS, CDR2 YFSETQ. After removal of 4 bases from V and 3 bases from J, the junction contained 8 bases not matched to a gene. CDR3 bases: TGCGCCAGCAGCCCGACGGGACAGGGCATCTACGAGCAGTACTTC. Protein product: CASSPTGQGIYEQYF.